These 10 T cell receptor beta chains share one sample of origin, sequenced in a study of Ad26.COV2.S vaccination and SARS-CoV-2 variants. Regarding treatment: around 19 received Ad26.COV2.S at low or high dose, single or two shots; roughly 5 received placebo; per-sample allocation not given. Sampling took place 63 days after the first vaccine or placebo injection. The table came from immunoSEQ multiplex PCR; TCRdb's copy has only in-frame clones and leaves some out. The sample has over 400,000 clones, 85% to 90% seen once. Sequencing was performed on peripheral blood, taken in a trial of Ad26.COV2.S vaccine versus placebo. Receptors were obtained from a person between 18 and 59 years old who received the Ad26.COV2.S COVID-19 vaccine or a placebo.

The chain uses TRBV6-5 and TRBJ2-3; D unclear. Deletions cut 6 bases from V and 2 bases from J, with 15 bases between. The CDR3 length is 15 residues. The V gene's germline CDR1 is MNHEY and CDR2 SVGAGI. The CDR3: CASSLRLGLTDTQYF. The CDR3 DNA reads TGTGCCAGCAGCCTGCGCCTAGGGCTCACAGATACGCAGTATTTT.

This sequence joins TRBV4-3 and TRBJ2-4; D may be TRBD1 (7 bases). Germline V gene data show CDR1 as LGHNA and CDR2 as YSLEER. This CDR3 region has 14 residues. Trimming removed 4 bases at V and 7 bases at J, with 14 bases between. The CDR3: CASSPGPGGNIQYF. CDR3 sequence (DNA): TGCGCCAGCAGCCCGGGGCCAGGGGGGAACATTCAGTACTTC.

The chain couples TRBV29-1 to TRBJ2-1; 15 positions agree with TRBD2. J gave up 11 bases and V 2 bases, and 4 bases lay outside the gene matches. This CDR3 has 14 residues. The V gene's germline CDR1 is SQVTM and CDR2 ANQGSEA. CDR3 sequence: CSVEPGLAGGKQFF. In nucleotides, the CDR3 is TGCAGCGTTGAACCGGGACTAGCGGGAGGTAAGCAGTTCTTC.

The chain uses TRBV6-6 and TRBJ2-3; TRBD2 might be the D (5 bases). V was shortened by 6 bases and J by 4 bases, with 11 bases between the two germline ends. The germline gives CDR1 MNHNY, CDR2 SVGAGI (reference sequence). The CDR3 has 13 amino acids. The CDR3 bases are TGTGCCAGCAGCGCCCCTAGCCCAGATACGCAGTATTTT. This encodes CASSAPSPDTQYF.

The rearrangement uses TRBV4-3 and TRBJ1-3; no reliable D call. Per germline, CDR1 LGHNA and CDR2 YSLEER. Trimming stripped 0 bases from V and 0 bases from J, with 6 bases between. The length of the CDR3 is 15 residues. The CDR3 is CASSQDGFSGNTIYF. Written as DNA, the CDR3 is TGCGCCAGCAGCCAAGACGGTTTCTCTGGAAACACCATATATTTT.

This clone has more than one count but fewer than ten. The chain joins TRBV5-6 to TRBJ1-6, with D unresolved. V lost 3 bases, J lost 9 bases, and 13 bases lay in between. Germline loops: CDR1 SGHDT, CDR2 YYEEEE. This CDR3 has 14 residues. CDR3 in amino acids: CASSSWVGLSPLHF. Here the CDR3 DNA reads TGTGCCAGCAGCTCGTGGGTCGGGCTTTCACCCCTCCACTTT.

As DNA, the CDR3 is TGCGCCAGCAGCTTGGCCAGACTAGCAGAACCCTACAATGAGCAGTTCTTC. Protein sequence: CASSLARLAEPYNEQFF. The gene calls are TRBV5-1 and TRBJ2-1; TRBD2 matches at 7 bases. Germline-derived CDR1 and CDR2 are SGHRS and YFSETQ. The CDR3 has 17 residues. V shed 0 bases and J 2 bases; nucleotides not matched to a gene: 8.

The V call is TRBV29-1, the J call TRBJ2-3, with a weak D call TRBD1 (6 bases). The CDR3 sequence is 14 residues long. Germline V CDR1 and CDR2: SQVTM, ANQGSEA. The CDR3 sequence: CNAWGQFSTDTQYF. The DNA of the CDR3 is TGCAACGCCTGGGGGCAGTTTAGCACAGATACGCAGTATTTT.

V and J are TRBV4-3 and TRBJ1-3; D call uncertain. The CDR3 covers 16 residues. Trimming shortened V by 1 base and J by 0 bases, and 10 bases separated the two germline ends. Germline V gene sequence: CDR1 LGHNA, CDR2 YSLEER. CDR3 DNA sequence: TGCGCCAGCAGCCAAGGGTACACTCGCTCTGGAAACACCATATATTTT. It encodes CASSQGYTRSGNTIYF.

This chain links TRBV7-9 with TRBJ1-1; 8 bases are shared with TRBD1. CDR1 and CDR2 (germline): SEHNR, FQNEAQ (reference sequence). Unmatched junction bases numbered 2, after V lost 5 bases and J lost 3 bases. This CDR3 region has 13 residues. The CDR3 region has the DNA TGTGCCAGCAGCACACAGGGGGACACTGAAGCTTTCTTT. It translates to CASSTQGDTEAFF.